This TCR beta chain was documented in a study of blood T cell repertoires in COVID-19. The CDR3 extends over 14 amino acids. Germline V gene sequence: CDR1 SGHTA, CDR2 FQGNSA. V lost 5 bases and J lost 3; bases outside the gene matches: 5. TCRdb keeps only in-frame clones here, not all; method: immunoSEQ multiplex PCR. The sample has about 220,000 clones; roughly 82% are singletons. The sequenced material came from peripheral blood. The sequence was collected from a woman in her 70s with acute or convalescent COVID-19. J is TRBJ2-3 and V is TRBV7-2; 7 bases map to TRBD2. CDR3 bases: TGTGCCAGCAGCCCTGGACTAGGAACAGATACGCAGTATTTT. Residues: CASSPGLGTDTQYF.